This T cell receptor beta chain originates from a study of CD8 T cells in ankylosing spondylitis (dated by TCRdb to between 2016 and 2019). For context, the study as a whole: The study profiled T cell receptor beta repertoires in healthy donors and ankylosing spondylitis patients to find disease-linked TCR variants. The full study cohort comprised some 27 ankylosing spondylitis patients and 85 to 120 healthy donors. Samples of peripheral blood were taken, and for ankylosing spondylitis patients, synovial fluid was collected as well.

What the work shows at the level of the full study, not this receptor alone: A TCR beta motif made up of several highly homologous amino acid variants appeared to be characteristic of blood from ankylosing spondylitis patients. A CD8+ phenotype was shown by the disease-linked clones, which were found at relatively low frequencies in peripheral blood. According to the report, matched synovial fluid samples from ankylosing spondylitis patients were significantly enriched for the disease-linked clones. Some motif variants were previously reported in synovial fluid and blood of reactive arthritis patients, suggesting common disease-initiation mechanisms.

The table lists this clonotype with many counts. Its antigen is unknown. The record has no base qualities; no much larger clone is one base away. V loses 5 bases, J loses 1 base, and the germline ends lie 20 bases apart. Including the terminal cysteine and phenylalanine, the CDR3 comprises 18 residues. The CDR3 DNA has 54 bases and is translated from base 1. In the germline V gene, CDR1 corresponds to KGHDR and CDR2 to SFDVKD. Sequencing relied on an Illumina HiSeq 2500. TCR beta libraries were prepared by quantitative 5'-RACE with molecular barcodes. Under the source paper's analysis protocol: To identify disease-linked TCR variants, a new computational method was used, one built on a probabilistic model of VDJ rearrangement. TCRdb itself trimmed the public reads at Q25 with fastp, ran MiXCR and retained productive beta chains. Each entry is one CDR3 protein sequence, shown with its most common DNA and genes. The V and J calls reflect TCRdb's pipeline rather than the authors' work. The sample yields around 150,000 distinct CDR3 sequences; more than 5.5% were counted once. The leading ten clones occupy under 15% of the sample.

The receptor was derived from a female donor with ankylosing spondylitis or in good health (not recorded which). This chain is built from TRBV24-1 and TRBJ2-4; a tentative D match to TRBD2 spans 7 bases. Sequencing was carried out using blood, either unsorted or a sorted T cell fraction (not recorded which). The CDR3 amino acid sequence is: CATSASRGAEAAKNIQYF. The nucleotide sequence is given as TGTGCCACCAGTGCTTCCCGGGGGGCAGAGGCGGCCAAAAACATTCAGTACTTC.